Presented here are 4 T cell receptor beta chains from one specimen sequenced in a study of T cell changes during pregnancy in multiple sclerosis. Sequencing used immunoSEQ multiplex PCR; TCRdb keeps in-frame clones, though not all of them. The sample carries tens of thousands of clones, roughly 91% recorded once. This sample comprised peripheral blood, obtained in the third trimester of pregnancy. The receptors shown here come from a female donor in good health, enrolled as a control in a pregnancy study.

J is TRBJ2-5 and V is TRBV28; D is uncertain. Germline CDR1 MDHEN, CDR2 SYDVKM. The CDR3 totals 14 residues. Between the trimmed V and J ends, which lost 2 bases and 3 bases, there was a span of 10 bases. This CDR3 reads CASSLEALKETQYF. The DNA for the CDR3 is TGTGCCAGCAGTTTAGAAGCCCTAAAAGAGACCCAGTACTTC.

The rearrangement links TRBV10-2 to TRBJ2-1; 11 nucleotides line up with TRBD2. Germline CDR1 reads WSHSY; CDR2 reads SAAADI. With V trimmed by 6 bases and J by 2 bases, 0 bases remained unmatched. The CDR3 has 14 residues. CDR3 amino acids: CASRLAGAYNEQFF. CDR3 nucleotide sequence: TGCGCCAGCAGACTAGCGGGGGCCTACAATGAGCAGTTCTTC.

V usage is TRBV7-9 and J usage is TRBJ2-7; D unresolved. V was clipped by 4 bases and J by 2 bases, with 15 bases between them. The germline gives CDR1 SEHNR, CDR2 FQNEAQ (reference sequence). This CDR3 is built from 15 residues. The CDR3 DNA is TGTGCCAGCAGCTCGAGCTCGCGACTTACCTACGAGCAGTACTTC. Translation gives CASSSSSRLTYEQYF.

The gene calls are TRBV10-3 and TRBJ1-6; 9 nucleotides match TRBD1. This CDR3 contains 14 residues. Germline V gene lookup returns CDR1 ENHRY and CDR2 SYGVKD. The V segment lost 5 bases and the J segment 10 bases; nucleotides outside the gene matches: 6. CDR3 in amino acids: CAISRDREESPLHF. DNA of the CDR3: TGTGCCATCAGTCGGGACAGGGAAGAATCACCCCTCCACTTT.